A single sample is the source of the 4 T cell receptor beta chains below, sequenced in a study of blood T cell repertoires in COVID-19 (dated by TCRdb to 2018 to 2021). Receptors were amplified or captured by the immunoSEQ multiplex PCR assay. TCRdb obtained this table from immuneACCESS and retained in-frame rearrangements with V and J assigned. These tables miss some clones; where compared with another copy, unresolved V genes account for less than half of the shortfall, and the remainder is unexplained. The sample yields 150,000 to 200,000 clones; approximately 86% were counted once. The ten largest clones capture 0.99% of the sample. Sequencing was performed on peripheral blood. Receptors originate from a man between 18 and 35 years old with acute or convalescent COVID-19.

This sequence joins TRBV5-1 and TRBJ1-2; TRBD1 matches 8 bases. Germline CDR1 reads SGHRS; CDR2 reads YFSETQ. CDR3 length: 16 residues. Trimming cost V 0 bases and J 2 bases; bases outside gene matches: 6. The CDR3 nucleotides are TGCGCCAGCAGCTTGGCCGGGGACAGGTTAAACTATGGCTACACCTTC. Its protein product is CASSLAGDRLNYGYTF.

The rearrangement joins TRBV3-1 (or the pseudogene TRBV3-2) to TRBJ2-7; D gene ambiguous. V was pared by 4 bases and J by 1 base, with 8 bases between. The V gene's germline CDR1 is LGHDT and CDR2 YNNKEL (reference sequence). The CDR3 has 13 amino acids. The CDR3 DNA reads as TGTGCCAGCAGCCTGACATATTCCTACGAGCAGTACTTC. Amino acid sequence: CASSLTYSYEQYF.

V gene TRBV29-1 combines with J gene TRBJ1-3; D ambiguous. Germline CDR1 reads SQVTM; CDR2 reads ANQGSEA. The germline V and J ends were trimmed by 3 bases and 2 bases, with 5 bases remaining between them. The CDR3 has 12 amino acids. The CDR3: CSVDQTGNTIYF. The CDR3 nucleotides are TGCAGCGTTGACCAGACTGGAAACACCATATATTTT.

The chain carries TRBV19 and TRBJ1-5, with 10 bases aligning to TRBD1. The CDR3 is made up of 17 amino acids. The germline CDR1 and CDR2 sequences are LNHDA and SQIVND (reference sequence). V was clipped by 5 bases and J by 7 bases; unmatched bases: 14. CDR3 nucleotides: TGTGCCAGTAGTTCATTTAATACCGGGACAGGGGTACAGCCCCAGCATTTT. Translating it yields CASSSFNTGTGVQPQHF.